This entry is about one T cell receptor beta chain. With 4 bases clipped from V and 5 bases from J, the junction kept 1 base outside the gene matches. Germline V CDR1 and CDR2: MNHEY, SVGEGT. CDR3 size: 14 residues. This sample is drawn from a study of blood T cell repertoires in COVID-19. TCRdb keeps only in-frame clones here, not all; method: immunoSEQ multiplex PCR. The sample records 150,000 to 200,000 clones, 70% to 80% being singletons. The chain links TRBV6-2 or TRBV6-3 to TRBJ2-2; 10 bases are shared with TRBD2. Sample: peripheral blood. The receptor's source is a woman aged 45-65 years with active or convalescent COVID-19. The CDR3 DNA sequence: TGTGCCAGCAGTTCGACTAGCGGGACCGGGGAGCTGTTTTTT. Its translation: CASSSTSGTGELFF.